These 23 T cell receptor beta chains were all obtained from the same sample, sequenced in a study of identical twins. TCRdb reprocessed the 5' RACE reads with MiXCR, giving one entry per CDR3 protein. The sample lists 450,000 or so distinct CDR3 sequences; approximately 14% were seen once. This same sample was also part of a study on yellow fever vaccine responses in identical twins.

What was sequenced was CD4+ T cells sorted from blood. Receptors originate from a woman under 30 in good health.

V is TRBV7-8 and J is TRBJ2-2; 12 nucleotides line up with TRBD2. With V trimmed by 5 bases and J by 0 bases, 10 bases remained unmatched. This CDR3 is 19 amino acids long. Germline-derived CDR1 and CDR2 are SGHVS and FQNEAQ. CDR3 in DNA: TGTGCCAGCAGCGGTCCGGGACTAGCGGGTGCCCCGAACACCGGGGAGCTGTTTTTT. Its translation: CASSGPGLAGAPNTGELFF.

V is TRBV9 and J is TRBJ2-1; TRBD2 matches 7 bases. After removal of 0 bases from V and 3 bases from J, the junction contained 3 bases not matched to a gene. Germline V gene lookup returns CDR1 SGDLS and CDR2 YYNGEE. CDR3 size: 15 residues. The CDR3 DNA reads TGTGCCAGCAGCGTAGACAGCGGGAACTACAATGAGCAGTTCTTC. Translating gives CASSVDSGNYNEQFF.

This chain links TRBV5-4 with TRBJ2-3; D may correspond to TRBD1 or TRBD2 (5 bases each). Germline assignment: CDR1 SGHNT and CDR2 YYREEE (reference sequence). The ends were cut back, 2 bases at V and 2 bases at J, with 15 bases in the middle. The CDR3 is 16 residues long. CDR3: CASSFPRDPPTDTQYF. In DNA form, the CDR3 reads TGTGCCAGCAGCTTTCCCAGGGACCCCCCCACAGATACGCAGTATTTT.

This clonotype was seen more than once but under ten times. V and J are TRBV5-1 and TRBJ2-5, with 10 positions matching TRBD2. This CDR3 has 16 amino acids. Per germline, CDR1 SGHRS and CDR2 YFSETQ. V shed 1 base, J shed 4 bases, and the junction held 7 bases outside the gene matches. The CDR3 protein is CASSLSGGAVGETQYF. The DNA of the CDR3 is TGCGCCAGCAGCTTGAGCGGGGGGGCGGTTGGAGAGACCCAGTACTTC.

This clonotype turned up a few times. The chain employs TRBV11-2 and TRBJ2-2; D call uncertain. The CDR3 runs 15 residues. Germline CDR1 and CDR2: SGHAT and FQNNGV. Trimming took 1 base from V and 8 from J, leaving 14 bases between them. In DNA, the CDR3 is TGTGCCAGCAGCTTAGTCGGCACCCCCGCTGGGGAGCTGTTTTTT. Protein sequence: CASSLVGTPAGELFF. The whole variable domain, remainder taken from reference TRBV11-2 and TRBJ2-2, is EAGVAQSPRYKIIEKRQSVAFWCNPISGHATLYWYQQILGQGPKLLIQFQNNGVVDDSQLPKDRFSAERLKGVDSTLKIQPAKLEDSAVYLCASSLVGTPAGELFFGEGSRLTVL.

The chain carries TRBV6-9 and TRBJ1-6, with D maybe TRBD1 (5 bases). The V end was cut by 2 bases, the J end by 6 bases, with 8 bases between. Germline loops: CDR1 MNHGY, CDR2 SVAAGI. CDR3 length: 14 residues. The CDR3 coding sequence is TGTGCCAGCAGTTATGCAGGGCCTAATTCACCCCTCCACTTT. It encodes CASSYAGPNSPLHF.

The chain combines TRBV7-2 with TRBJ2-1; 9 bases fit TRBD2. CDR1 is SGHTA and CDR2 is FQGNSA in the germline V gene. The CDR3 is made up of 16 amino acids. Trimming took 4 bases from V and 8 from J; bases not matched to a gene: 12. CDR3 sequence (DNA): TGTGCCAGCAGCTCCGACGCCGGGCGGGGGGGCTATGAGCAGTTCTTC. This encodes CASSSDAGRGGYEQFF.

This clonotype was seen a few times. The rearrangement joins TRBV29-1 to TRBJ2-5, with 7 bases aligning to TRBD1. This CDR3 region has 13 residues. Germline V gene lookup returns CDR1 SQVTM and CDR2 ANQGSEA. Here the CDR3 DNA reads TGCAGTGCAATGGGGGACAGCCAAGAGACCCAGTACTTC. It encodes CSAMGDSQETQYF. Supplemented by reference TRBV29-1 and TRBJ2-5, the full variable domain reads SAVISQKPSRDICQRGTSLTIQCQVDSQVTMMFWYRQQPGQSLTLIATANQGSEATYESGFVIDKFPISRPNLTFSTLTVSNMSPEDSSIYLCSAMGDSQETQYFGPGTRLLVL.

This clonotype has a handful of counts. The rearrangement links TRBV27 to TRBJ2-7, with D unclear. Per the germline V gene, CDR1 is MNHEY and CDR2 is SMNVEV (reference sequence). This CDR3 has 13 residues. V was pared by 3 bases and J by 1 base, with 7 bases between. CDR3 sequence reads: CASSFFQSYEQYF. The CDR3 nucleotides read TGTGCCAGCAGTTTTTTCCAGTCCTACGAGCAGTACTTC.

The V call is TRBV27, the J call TRBJ2-1; 7 bases align to TRBD1. The junction had 9 bases not matched to a gene; V was cut back by 6 bases and J by 1 base. The CDR3 length is 16 residues. Germline loops: CDR1 MNHEY, CDR2 SMNVEV (reference sequence). The CDR3 nucleotides read TGTGCCAGCAGAGGGGGCCGCGGGCTTTCCTACAATGAGCAGTTCTTC. Its translation: CASRGGRGLSYNEQFF.

This clonotype was observed a handful of times. V gene TRBV5-1 combines with J gene TRBJ2-6, with a weak D call TRBD2 (5 bases). The CDR3 loop spans 14 amino acids. The V end was cut by 5 bases, the J end by 0 bases, with 6 bases between. The germline V gene has CDR1 SGHRS and CDR2 YFSETQ. As DNA, the CDR3 is TGCGCCAGCAGGAGGGACTCTGGGGCCAACGTCCTGACTTTC. Translating it yields CASRRDSGANVLTF.

In this sample, this clonotype turned up many times. The chain recombines TRBV29-1 with TRBJ1-2, with 7 bases identical to TRBD1. The CDR3 spans 12 residues. Germline V CDR1 and CDR2: SQVTM, ANQGSEA. With 4 bases clipped from V and 7 bases from J, the junction kept 6 bases outside the gene matches. The CDR3 DNA reads as TGCAGCGTTGTACAGGGGAAAGGTGGCTACACCTTC. Protein product: CSVVQGKGGYTF.

V and J are TRBV27 and TRBJ1-6; D not certain. V lost 8 bases, J lost 7 bases, and 21 bases lay in between. From germline, CDR1 is MNHEY and CDR2 SMNVEV (reference sequence). The CDR3 runs 16 residues. The CDR3 region has the DNA TGTGCCAGCGGGGTTTCGGCCGTCTTTGGCAATTCACCCCTCCACTTT. Translated, it gives CASGVSAVFGNSPLHF.

This clonotype was seen ten or more times. The V and J genes are TRBV7-3 and TRBJ2-3; 7 positions match TRBD1. Per the germline V gene, CDR1 is SGHTA and CDR2 is FQGTGA. V shed 2 bases and J 4 bases; nucleotides not matched to a gene: 0. The CDR3 spans 13 residues. CDR3 region: CASSLQGADTQYF. In nucleotides, the CDR3 is TGTGCCAGCAGCTTACAGGGGGCAGATACGCAGTATTTT. The full variable domain, with the rest looked up from reference TRBV7-3 and TRBJ2-3, is GAGVSQTPSNKVTEKGKYVELRCDPISGHTALYWYRQSLGQGPEFLIYFQGTGAADDSGLPNDRFFAVRPEGSVSTLKIQRTERGDSAVYLCASSLQGADTQYFGPGTRLTVL.

This clonotype has ten or more counts. The chain couples TRBV5-1 to TRBJ2-1, with D perhaps matching TRBD2 (6 bases). Germline V gene sequence: CDR1 SGHRS, CDR2 YFSETQ. The CDR3 is 15 residues long. V lost 0 bases and J 7 bases, leaving 14 bases between the germline ends. Here the CDR3 DNA reads TGCGCCAGCAGCTTGGCGGTAGCGGTTTTAAATGAGCAGTTCTTC. It codes for CASSLAVAVLNEQFF. Together with reference TRBV5-1 and TRBJ2-1, the CDR3 gives the full variable domain: KAGVTQTPRYLIKTRGQQVTLSCSPISGHRSVSWYQQTPGQGLQFLFEYFSETQRNKGNFPGRFSGRQFSNSRSEMNVSTLELGDSALYLCASSLAVAVLNEQFFGPGTRLTVL.

This clonotype was seen only a few times. V usage is TRBV20-1 and J usage is TRBJ2-1, with unresolved D. CDR3 size: 13 residues. Germline V gene lookup returns CDR1 DFQATT and CDR2 SNEGSKA (reference sequence). Trimming pared 3 bases from V and 9 bases from J, leaving 15 bases between. CDR3 DNA sequence: TGCAGTGCTAGTCATTTCCGGTCGGGTGAGCAGTTCTTC. Translating it yields CSASHFRSGEQFF.

This clonotype was seen a few times. The chain has TRBV7-3 and TRBJ2-5; D possibly corresponds to TRBD2 (7 bases). The CDR3 totals 15 residues. The germline CDR1 and CDR2 sequences are SGHTA and FQGTGA. The ends were cut back, 5 bases at V and 2 bases at J, with 15 bases in the middle. The CDR3 bases are TGTGCCAGCAGCCTAAGAGGGGGGGCGCAAGAGACCCAGTACTTC. Protein sequence: CASSLRGGAQETQYF.

The rearrangement uses TRBV5-1 and TRBJ2-5; D is uncertain. Germline V gene sequence: CDR1 SGHRS, CDR2 YFSETQ. The CDR3 has 13 amino acids. V lost 2 bases and J 2 bases, leaving 7 bases between the germline ends. The CDR3 DNA reads TGCGCCAGCAGCTTCGTAGTACAAGAGACCCAGTACTTC. As protein: CASSFVVQETQYF.

This clonotype was recorded at least ten times. V usage is TRBV2 and J usage is TRBJ2-3; TRBD2 matches at 11 bases. Germline V CDR1 and CDR2: SNHLY, FYNNEI. The CDR3 contains 13 residues. The J segment lost 6 bases and the V segment lost 11 bases, leaving 7 bases of the junction unmatched. Here the CDR3 DNA reads TGTGCCCGCCGACTAGCGGGGAGGGATACGCAGTATTTT. As protein: CARRLAGRDTQYF.

This clonotype was picked up a small number of times. The rearrangement uses TRBV5-1 and TRBJ2-7; 8 positions match TRBD2. Trimming removed 2 bases from V and 6 bases from J; junction bases left unmatched: 7. Germline lookup yields CDR1 SGHRS and CDR2 YFSETQ. This CDR3 is 14 amino acids long. The DNA for the CDR3 is TGCGCCAGCAGCTTATCTAGCGGGCGGGGCGAGCAGTACTTC. This gives the protein CASSLSSGRGEQYF.

This clonotype was counted only a few times. This chain uses TRBV18 with TRBJ2-5; no reliable D call. Germline V gene lookup returns CDR1 KGHSH and CDR2 LQKENI. The CDR3 sequence is 13 residues long. Between the trimmed V and J ends, which lost 8 bases and 4 bases, there was a span of 14 bases. The CDR3 region is CASRIGVGETQYF. CDR3 bases: TGTGCCAGCCGCATCGGAGTCGGAGAGACCCAGTACTTC.

This clonotype was counted a few times. The V call is TRBV10-1, the J call TRBJ2-3; D gene uncertain. CDR1 is WNHNN, CDR2 SYGVQD, per germline (reference sequence). CDR3 length: 12 residues. V dropped 6 bases and J dropped 7 bases, with 11 bases sitting between them. CDR3 amino acids: CASSQPRNTQYF. As DNA, the CDR3 is TGCGCCAGCAGCCAGCCCCGTAATACGCAGTATTTT.

CDR3 protein: CASSFSVTEAFF. DNA for the CDR3: TGTGCCAGCAGTTTCTCAGTTACTGAAGCTTTCTTT. The chain carries TRBV12-3 or TRBV12-4 and TRBJ1-1; no firm D call. V shed 3 bases and J shed 5 bases, with 7 bases lying between them. The CDR3 is made up of 12 amino acids.